The entry that follows covers one T cell receptor beta chain sequence. Its matching antigen is unknown. The table came from immunoSEQ multiplex PCR; TCRdb's copy has only in-frame clones and leaves some out. The sample contains about 100,000 clones, around 89% of which appear only once. The entry originates in a study of T cell responses to AZD1222 COVID-19 vaccine. The V and J ends lost 4 bases and 8 bases, in that order; junction bases with no gene match: 20. The CDR3 extends over 18 amino acids. Germline loops: CDR1 MDHEN, CDR2 SYDVKM. Whole-study findings and limits: Vaccination with two AZD1222 doses was followed by a rise in Spike-specific TCR breadth and depth. As reported, nearly half of all spike-specific TCRs target variant regions that are unmutated.

V gene TRBV28 combines with J gene TRBJ2-1; 7 nucleotides agree with TRBD2. This specimen consisted of peripheral blood, obtained on day 0 of AZD1222 vaccination. This TCR came from an adult in good health. Here the CDR3 reads CASSSTRLDTSGRDEQFF. The CDR3 bases are TGTGCCAGCAGTTCCACTCGACTAGATACTTCAGGGAGGGATGAGCAGTTCTTC.